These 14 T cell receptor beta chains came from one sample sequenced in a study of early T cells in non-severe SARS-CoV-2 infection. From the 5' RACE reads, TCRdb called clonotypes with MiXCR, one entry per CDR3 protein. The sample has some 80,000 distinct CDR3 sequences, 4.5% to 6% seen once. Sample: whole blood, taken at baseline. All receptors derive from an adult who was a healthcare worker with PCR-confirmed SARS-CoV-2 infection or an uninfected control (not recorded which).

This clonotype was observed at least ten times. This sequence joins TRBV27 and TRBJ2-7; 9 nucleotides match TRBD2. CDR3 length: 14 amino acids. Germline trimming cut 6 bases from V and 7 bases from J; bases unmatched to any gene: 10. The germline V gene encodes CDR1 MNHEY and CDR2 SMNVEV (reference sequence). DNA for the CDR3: TGTGCCAGCAGCGTAGCGGGGGTTGGATGGGAGCAGTACTTC. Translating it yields CASSVAGVGWEQYF.

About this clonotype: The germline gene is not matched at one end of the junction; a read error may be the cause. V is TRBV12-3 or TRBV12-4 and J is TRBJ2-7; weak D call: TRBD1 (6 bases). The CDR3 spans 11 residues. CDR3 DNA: TGTGCCAGCAGTTCAACGGGACACAGGCACTTC. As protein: CASSSTGHRHF.

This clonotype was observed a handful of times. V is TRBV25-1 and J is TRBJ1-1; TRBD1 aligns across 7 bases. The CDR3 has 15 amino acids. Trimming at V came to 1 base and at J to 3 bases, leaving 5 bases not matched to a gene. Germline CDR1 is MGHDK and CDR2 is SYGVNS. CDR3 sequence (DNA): TGTGCCAGCAGTGAATTGGGGACAGACCACACTGAAGCTTTCTTT. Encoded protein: CASSELGTDHTEAFF.

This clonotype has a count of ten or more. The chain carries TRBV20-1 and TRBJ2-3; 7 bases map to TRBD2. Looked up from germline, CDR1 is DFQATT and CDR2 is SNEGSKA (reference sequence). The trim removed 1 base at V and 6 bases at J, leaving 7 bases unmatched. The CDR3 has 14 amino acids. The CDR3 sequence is CSARGAGAGDTQYF. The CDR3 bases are TGCAGTGCTAGAGGGGCGGGAGCGGGCGATACGCAGTATTTT.

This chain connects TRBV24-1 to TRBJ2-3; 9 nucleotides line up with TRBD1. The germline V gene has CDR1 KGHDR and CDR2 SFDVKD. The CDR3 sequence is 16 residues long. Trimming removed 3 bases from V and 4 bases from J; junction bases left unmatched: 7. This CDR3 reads CATSDPRTGEADTQYF. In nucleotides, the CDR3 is TGTGCCACCAGTGATCCTCGGACAGGGGAGGCAGATACGCAGTATTTT.

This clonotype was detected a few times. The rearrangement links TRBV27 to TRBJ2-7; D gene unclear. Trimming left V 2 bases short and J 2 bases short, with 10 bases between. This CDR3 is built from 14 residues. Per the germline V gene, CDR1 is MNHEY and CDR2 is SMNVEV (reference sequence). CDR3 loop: CASSLIAGPYEQYF. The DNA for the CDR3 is TGTGCCAGCAGTTTAATCGCCGGCCCCTACGAGCAGTACTTC.

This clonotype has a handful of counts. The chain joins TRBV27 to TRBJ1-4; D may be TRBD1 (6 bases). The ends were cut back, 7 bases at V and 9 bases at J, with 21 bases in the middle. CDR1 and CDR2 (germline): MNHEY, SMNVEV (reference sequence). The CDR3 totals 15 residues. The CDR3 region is CASTPRGGARKKLFF. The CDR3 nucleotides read TGTGCCAGCACCCCCCGTGGGGGGGCGCGTAAAAAACTGTTTTTT.

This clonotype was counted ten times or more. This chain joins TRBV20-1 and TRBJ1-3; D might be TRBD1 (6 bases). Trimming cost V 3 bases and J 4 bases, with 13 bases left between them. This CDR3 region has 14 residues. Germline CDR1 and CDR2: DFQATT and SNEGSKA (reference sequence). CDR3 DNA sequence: TGCAGTGCTAGCCCTGGACAGTACGGAAACACCATATATTTT. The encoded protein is CSASPGQYGNTIYF.

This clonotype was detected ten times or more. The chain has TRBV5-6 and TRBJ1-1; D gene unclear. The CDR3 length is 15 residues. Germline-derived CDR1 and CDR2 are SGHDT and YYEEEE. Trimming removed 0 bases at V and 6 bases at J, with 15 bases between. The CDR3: CASSLALTGLAEAFF. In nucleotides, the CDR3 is TGTGCCAGCAGCTTGGCCTTGACGGGATTAGCTGAAGCTTTCTTT.

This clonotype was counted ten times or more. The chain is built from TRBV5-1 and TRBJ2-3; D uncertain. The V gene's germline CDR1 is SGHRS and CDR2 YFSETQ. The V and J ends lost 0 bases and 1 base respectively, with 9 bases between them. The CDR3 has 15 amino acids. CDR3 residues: CASSLVGYGTDTQYF. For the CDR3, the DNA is TGCGCCAGCAGCTTGGTAGGGTATGGCACAGATACGCAGTATTTT.

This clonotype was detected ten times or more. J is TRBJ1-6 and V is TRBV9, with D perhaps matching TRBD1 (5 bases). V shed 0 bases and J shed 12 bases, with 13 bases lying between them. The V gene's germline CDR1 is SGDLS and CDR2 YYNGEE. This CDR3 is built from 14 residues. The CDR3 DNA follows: TGTGCCAGCAGCGTAGGGGGCACCACGGGACCCCTCCACTTT. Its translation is CASSVGGTTGPLHF.

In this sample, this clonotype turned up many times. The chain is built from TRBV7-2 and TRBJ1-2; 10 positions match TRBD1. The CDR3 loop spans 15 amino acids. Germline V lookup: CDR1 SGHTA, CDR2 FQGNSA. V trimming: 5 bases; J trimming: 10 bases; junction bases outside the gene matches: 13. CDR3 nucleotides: TGTGCCAGCAGCATCGCCGGGACAGGGGCATCGGACTACACCTTC. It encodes CASSIAGTGASDYTF. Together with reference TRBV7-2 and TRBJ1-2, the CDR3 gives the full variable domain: GAGVSQSPSNKVTEKGKDVELRCDPISGHTALYWYRQSLGQGLEFLIYFQGNSAPDKSGLPSDRFSAERTGGSVSTLTIQRTQQEDSAVYLCASSIAGTGASDYTFGSGTRLTVV.

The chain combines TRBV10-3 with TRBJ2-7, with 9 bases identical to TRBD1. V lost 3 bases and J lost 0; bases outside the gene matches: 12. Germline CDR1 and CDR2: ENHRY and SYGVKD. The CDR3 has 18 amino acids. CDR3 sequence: CAISDRPGTGRSSYEQYF. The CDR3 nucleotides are TGTGCCATCAGTGATCGTCCCGGGACAGGGAGAAGCTCCTACGAGCAGTACTTC.

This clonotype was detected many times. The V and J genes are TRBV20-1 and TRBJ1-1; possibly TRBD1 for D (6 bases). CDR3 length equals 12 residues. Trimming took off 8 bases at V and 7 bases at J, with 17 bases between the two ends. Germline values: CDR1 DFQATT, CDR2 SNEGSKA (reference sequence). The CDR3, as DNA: TGCAGTACATCAGGGGCGAAGTTTGAAGCTTTCTTT. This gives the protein CSTSGAKFEAFF.